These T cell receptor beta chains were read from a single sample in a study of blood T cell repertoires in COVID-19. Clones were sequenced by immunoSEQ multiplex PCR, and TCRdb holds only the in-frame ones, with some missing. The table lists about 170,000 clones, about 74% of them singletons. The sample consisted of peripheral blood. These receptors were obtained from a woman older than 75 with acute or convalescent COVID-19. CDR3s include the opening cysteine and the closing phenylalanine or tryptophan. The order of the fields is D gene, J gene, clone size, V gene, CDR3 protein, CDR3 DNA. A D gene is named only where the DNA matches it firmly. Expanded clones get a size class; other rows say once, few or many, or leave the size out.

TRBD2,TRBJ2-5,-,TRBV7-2,CASSLLSGRAYETQYF,TGTGCCAGCAGCCTTTTGAGTGGGAGGGCCTATGAGACCCAGTACTTC
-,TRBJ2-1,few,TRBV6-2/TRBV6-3,CASSYSATSSYNEQFF,TGTGCCAGCAGTTACTCGGCGACTAGCTCCTACAATGAGCAGTTCTTC
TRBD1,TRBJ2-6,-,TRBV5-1,CASSLTGAGANVLTF,TGCGCCAGCAGCTTGACAGGGGCTGGGGCCAACGTCCTGACTTTC
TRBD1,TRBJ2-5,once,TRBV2,CASRATGGETQYF,TGTGCCAGCAGGGCGACAGGGGGTGAGACCCAGTACTTC
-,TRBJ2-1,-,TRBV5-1,CASSTGEADRDEQFF,TGCGCCAGCAGCACGGGAGAGGCCGATAGGGATGAGCAGTTCTTC
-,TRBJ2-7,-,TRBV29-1,CSVGQTAEQYF,TGCAGCGTGGGGCAGACAGCCGAGCAGTACTTC
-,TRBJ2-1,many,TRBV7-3,CASSTGTRFNEQFF,TGTGCCAGCAGCACCGGGACACGATTCAATGAGCAGTTCTTC
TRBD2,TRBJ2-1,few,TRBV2,CASQTSGAGQIGGEQFF,TGTGCCAGCCAGACTAGCGGCGCTGGGCAGATCGGGGGTGAGCAGTTCTTC
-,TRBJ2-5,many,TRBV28,CASREGGQETQYF,TGTGCCAGCAGGGAGGGGGGGCAAGAGACCCAGTACTTC
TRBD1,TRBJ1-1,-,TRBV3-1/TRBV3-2,CASSRGQGEMNTEAFF,TGTGCCAGCAGCCGAGGACAGGGGGAAATGAACACTGAAGCTTTCTTT
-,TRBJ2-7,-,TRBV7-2,CASSPTGGGNSYEQYF,TGTGCCAGCAGTCCTACGGGAGGGGGCAACTCCTACGAGCAGTACTTC
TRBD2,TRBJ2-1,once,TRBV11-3,CASSLTSGFGEQFF,TGTGCCAGCAGCTTGACTAGCGGGTTCGGTGAGCAGTTCTTC
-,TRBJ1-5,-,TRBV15,CATSRDGGYDQPQHF,TGTGCCACCAGCAGAGATGGGGGGTACGATCAGCCCCAGCATTTT
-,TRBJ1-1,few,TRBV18,CASSPGRDPNTEAFF,TGTGCCAGCTCACCAGGGCGGGATCCGAACACTGAAGCTTTCTTT
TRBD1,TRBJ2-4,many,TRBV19,CASHSGTGNIQYF,TGTGCCAGTCATTCCGGGACAGGGAACATTCAGTACTTC
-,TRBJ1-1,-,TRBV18,CASSDRQANTEAFF,TGTGCCAGCTCAGATAGACAGGCGAACACTGAAGCTTTCTTT
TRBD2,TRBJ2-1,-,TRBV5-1,CASSLSLAGESEQFF,TGCGCCAGCAGCTTGAGTCTAGCGGGAGAGAGTGAGCAGTTCTTC
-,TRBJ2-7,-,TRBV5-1,CASSPGHGVGEQYF,TGCGCCAGCAGCCCGGGACACGGAGTTGGCGAGCAGTACTTC
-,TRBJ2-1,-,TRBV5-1,CASSFGLSGSYNEQFF,TGCGCCAGCAGCTTTGGCCTTAGCGGATCCTACAATGAGCAGTTCTTC
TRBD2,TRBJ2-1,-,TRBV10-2,CASTSTPGTSGRGTYNEQFF,TGCGCCAGCACATCCACCCCCGGGACTAGCGGGAGAGGCACCTACAATGAGCAGTTCTTC
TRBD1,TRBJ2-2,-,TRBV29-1,CSAKHRDRNTGELFF,TGCAGCGCCAAACACCGGGACAGAAACACCGGGGAGCTGTTTTTT
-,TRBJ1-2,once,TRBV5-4,CASSLGMGQENYGYTF,TGTGCCAGCAGCCTTGGGATGGGACAAGAAAACTATGGCTACACCTTC
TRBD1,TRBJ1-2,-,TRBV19,CASSMPGTVYGYTF,TGTGCCAGTAGTATGCCCGGGACAGTGTATGGCTACACCTTC
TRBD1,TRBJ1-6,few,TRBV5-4,CASSSLPLQGDNSPLHF,TGTGCCAGCAGCTCTCTACCTCTACAGGGGGATAATTCACCCCTCCACTTT
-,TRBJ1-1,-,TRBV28,CASKRRGPEAFF,TGTGCCAGCAAACGGAGGGGACCCGAAGCTTTCTTT
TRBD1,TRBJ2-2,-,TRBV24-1,CATMGDRGFGGRNTGELFF,TGTGCCACCATGGGGGACAGGGGGTTTGGCGGTCGCAACACCGGGGAGCTGTTTTTT
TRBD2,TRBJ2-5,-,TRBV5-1,CASSRGGLAAKETQYF,TGCGCCAGCAGCCGTGGCGGCCTAGCGGCGAAAGAGACCCAGTACTTC
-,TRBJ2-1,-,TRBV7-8,CASSLGRGAGTSRNEQFF,TGTGCCAGCAGCTTAGGTCGCGGGGCCGGGACCTCCCGTAATGAGCAGTTCTTC
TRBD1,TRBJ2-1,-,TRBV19,CASSVGQGGFNEQFF,TGTGCCAGTAGTGTCGGACAGGGAGGTTTCAATGAGCAGTTCTTC
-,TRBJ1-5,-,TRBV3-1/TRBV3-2,CASSPTANQPQHF,TGTGCCAGCAGCCCGACTGCTAATCAGCCCCAGCATTTT
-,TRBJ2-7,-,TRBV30,CAWSVGGTSYEQYF,TGTGCCTGGAGTGTTGGCGGGACCTCCTACGAGCAGTACTTC
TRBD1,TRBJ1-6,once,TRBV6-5,CASTTQGANSPLHF,TGTGCCAGCACCACACAGGGGGCGAATTCACCCCTCCACTTT
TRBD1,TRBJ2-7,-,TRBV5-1,CASSLETGSLEQYF,TGCGCCAGCAGCTTGGAGACAGGGTCCCTCGAGCAGTACTTC
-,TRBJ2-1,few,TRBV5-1,CASSRDSYNEQFF,TGCGCCAGCAGCCGCGACAGCTACAATGAGCAGTTCTTC
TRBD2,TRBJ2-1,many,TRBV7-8,CASSFRGGRGNEQFF,TGTGCCAGCAGCTTTAGGGGCGGGAGAGGCAATGAGCAGTTCTTC
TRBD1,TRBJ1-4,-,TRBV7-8,CASSLGWTGPAEKLFF,TGTGCCAGCAGCTTAGGTTGGACAGGCCCCGCCGAAAAACTGTTTTTT
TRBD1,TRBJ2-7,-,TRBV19,CASSIGTGLYEQYF,TGTGCCAGTAGTATCGGGACAGGTCTCTACGAGCAGTACTTC
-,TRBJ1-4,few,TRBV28,CASSLSLSRYEELFF,TGTGCCAGCAGTTTATCCCTTTCGAGGTATGAGGAACTGTTTTTT
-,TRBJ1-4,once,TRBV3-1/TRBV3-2,CASSQNTDEKLFF,TGTGCCAGCAGCCAAAACACAGATGAAAAACTGTTTTTT
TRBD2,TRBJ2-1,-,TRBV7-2,CASSLSGLAGPYNEQFF,TGTGCCAGCAGCTTATCGGGACTAGCGGGTCCCTACAATGAGCAGTTCTTC
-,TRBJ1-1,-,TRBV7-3,CASSFSQANTEAFF,TGTGCCAGCAGCTTTTCACAGGCTAACACTGAAGCTTTCTTT
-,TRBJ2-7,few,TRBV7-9,CASSLDPGYEQYF,TGTGCCAGCAGCTTAGATCCAGGCTACGAGCAGTACTTC
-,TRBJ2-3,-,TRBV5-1,CASSLADPGQGDTQYF,TGCGCCAGCAGCTTGGCCGATCCCGGTCAGGGAGATACGCAGTATTTT
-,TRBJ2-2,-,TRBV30,CAWSGGGGTGELFF,TGTGCCTGGAGTGGGGGAGGCGGCACCGGGGAGCTGTTTTTT
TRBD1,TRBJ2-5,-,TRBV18,CASSGQGKETQYF,TGTGCCAGCTCAGGACAGGGTAAAGAGACCCAGTACTTC
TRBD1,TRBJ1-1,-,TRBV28,CASSLEGAGEAFF,TGTGCCAGCAGTTTAGAGGGGGCGGGTGAAGCTTTCTTT
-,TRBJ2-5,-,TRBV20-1,CSASGDAGETQYF,TGCAGTGCTAGTGGTGACGCAGGAGAGACCCAGTACTTC
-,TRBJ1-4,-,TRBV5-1,CASSFQNREKLFF,TGCGCCAGCAGCTTTCAAAACAGGGAAAAACTGTTTTTT
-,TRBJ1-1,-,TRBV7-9,CASSLGGVEAEAFF,TGTGCCAGCAGCTTAGGAGGTGTTGAGGCTGAAGCTTTCTTT
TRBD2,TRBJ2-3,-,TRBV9,CASSVSAGVRTDTQYF,TGTGCCAGCAGCGTCTCTGCGGGAGTTAGGACAGATACGCAGTATTTT
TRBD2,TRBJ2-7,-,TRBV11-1,CASSSSGTRRYEQYF,TGTGCCAGCAGCTCTAGCGGGACTCGACGGTACGAGCAGTACTTC
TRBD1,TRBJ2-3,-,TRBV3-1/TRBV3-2,CASRPGTGVQDTQYF,TGTGCCAGCAGACCCGGGACAGGGGTTCAAGATACGCAGTATTTT
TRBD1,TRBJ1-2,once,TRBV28,CASSSGTGWSGYTF,TGTGCCAGCAGTTCCGGGACAGGGTGGTCTGGCTACACCTTC
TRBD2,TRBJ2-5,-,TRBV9,CASSVAGGSAETQYF,TGTGCCAGCAGCGTAGCTGGCGGGAGTGCAGAGACCCAGTACTTC
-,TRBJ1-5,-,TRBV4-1,CASSPTGDWNQPQHF,TGCGCCAGCAGCCCCACCGGGGACTGGAATCAGCCCCAGCATTTT
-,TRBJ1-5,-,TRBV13,CASSIRTVGNQPQHF,TGTGCCAGCAGCATCCGGACAGTTGGCAATCAGCCCCAGCATTTT
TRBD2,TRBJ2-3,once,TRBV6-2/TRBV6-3,CASSSGLAGESTDTQYF,TGTGCCAGCAGTTCGGGCCTAGCGGGAGAGTCCACAGATACGCAGTATTTT
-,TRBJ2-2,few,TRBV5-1,CASSLVGQSNTGELFF,TGCGCCAGCAGCTTGGTGGGCCAGTCCAACACCGGGGAGCTGTTTTTT
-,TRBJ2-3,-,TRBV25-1,CASSESSGSTDTQYF,TGTGCCAGCAGTGAATCGAGCGGGAGCACAGATACGCAGTATTTT
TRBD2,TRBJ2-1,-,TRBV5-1,CASSLVGLAGAAGGEQFF,TGCGCCAGCAGCTTGGTAGGTTTAGCGGGAGCTGCGGGTGGCGAGCAGTTCTTC